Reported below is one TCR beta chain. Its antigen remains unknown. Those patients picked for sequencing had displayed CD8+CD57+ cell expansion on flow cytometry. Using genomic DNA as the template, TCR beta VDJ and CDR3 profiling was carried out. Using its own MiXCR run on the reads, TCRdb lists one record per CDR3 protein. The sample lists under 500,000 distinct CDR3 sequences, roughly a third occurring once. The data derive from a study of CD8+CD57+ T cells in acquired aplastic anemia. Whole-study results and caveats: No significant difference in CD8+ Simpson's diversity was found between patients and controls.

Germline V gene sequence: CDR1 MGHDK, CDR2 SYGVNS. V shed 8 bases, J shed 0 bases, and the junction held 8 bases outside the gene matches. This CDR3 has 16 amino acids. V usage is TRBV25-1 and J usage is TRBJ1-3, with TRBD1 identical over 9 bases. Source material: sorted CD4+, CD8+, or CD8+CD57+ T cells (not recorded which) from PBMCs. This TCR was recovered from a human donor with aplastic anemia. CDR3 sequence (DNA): TGTGCCAGCTCACCGCGGGGACAGGGCTCTGGAAACACCATATATTTT. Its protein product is CASSPRGQGSGNTIYF.